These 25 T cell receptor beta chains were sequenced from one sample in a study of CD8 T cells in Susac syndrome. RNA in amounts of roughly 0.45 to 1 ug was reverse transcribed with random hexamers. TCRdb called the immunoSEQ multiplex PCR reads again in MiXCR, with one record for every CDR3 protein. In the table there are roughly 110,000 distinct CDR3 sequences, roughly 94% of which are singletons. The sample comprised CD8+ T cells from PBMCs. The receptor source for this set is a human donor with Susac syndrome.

The DNA for the CDR3 is TGCGCCAGCAGCCAAGTTGAAGGGGGAAGCACTGAAGCTTTCTTT. Encoded protein: CASSQVEGGSTEAFF. The chain combines TRBV4-1 with TRBJ1-1; perhaps TRBD1 as D (6 bases). V was pared by 1 base and J by 4 bases, with 13 bases between. Germline V gene sequence: CDR1 MGHRA, CDR2 YSYEKL. CDR3 length: 15 amino acids.

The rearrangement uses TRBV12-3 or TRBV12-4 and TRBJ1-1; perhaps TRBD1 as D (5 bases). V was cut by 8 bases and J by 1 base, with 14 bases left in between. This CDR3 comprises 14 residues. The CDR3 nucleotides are TGTGCCAGCCTAAAACAGGATTGGAACACTGAAGCTTTCTTT. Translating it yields CASLKQDWNTEAFF.

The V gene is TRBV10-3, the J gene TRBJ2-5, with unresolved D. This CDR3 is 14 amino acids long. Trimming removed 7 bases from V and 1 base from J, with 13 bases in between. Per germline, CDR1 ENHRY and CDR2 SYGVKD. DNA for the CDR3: TGTGCCATCAAAGAGTCAATAGTCCAAGAGACCCAGTACTTC. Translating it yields CAIKESIVQETQYF.

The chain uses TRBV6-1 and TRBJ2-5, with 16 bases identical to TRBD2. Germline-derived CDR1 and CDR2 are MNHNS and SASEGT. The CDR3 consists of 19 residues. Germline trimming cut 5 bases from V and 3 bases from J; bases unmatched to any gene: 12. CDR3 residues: CASSLPGTSGGAEEETQYF. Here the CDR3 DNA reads TGTGCCAGCAGTCTCCCCGGGACTAGCGGGGGGGCGGAGGAAGAGACCCAGTACTTC.

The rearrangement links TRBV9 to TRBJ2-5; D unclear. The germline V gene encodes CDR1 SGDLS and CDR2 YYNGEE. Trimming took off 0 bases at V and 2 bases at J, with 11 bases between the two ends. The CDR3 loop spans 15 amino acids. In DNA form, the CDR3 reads TGTGCCAGCAGCGTAGTGGGCAGTTTGCAAGAGACCCAGTACTTC. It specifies CASSVVGSLQETQYF.

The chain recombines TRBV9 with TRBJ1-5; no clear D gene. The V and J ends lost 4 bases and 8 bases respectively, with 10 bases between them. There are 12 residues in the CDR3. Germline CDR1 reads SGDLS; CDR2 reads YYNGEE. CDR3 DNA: TGTGCCAGCAGCTCCCCGGGGAAGCCCCAGCATTTT. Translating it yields CASSSPGKPQHF. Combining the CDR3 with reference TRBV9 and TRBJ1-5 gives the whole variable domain DSGVTQTPKHLITATGQRVTLRCSPRSGDLSVYWYQQSLDQGLQFLIQYYNGEERAKGNILERFSAQQFPDLHSELNLSSLELGDSALYFCASSSPGKPQHFGDGTRLSIL.

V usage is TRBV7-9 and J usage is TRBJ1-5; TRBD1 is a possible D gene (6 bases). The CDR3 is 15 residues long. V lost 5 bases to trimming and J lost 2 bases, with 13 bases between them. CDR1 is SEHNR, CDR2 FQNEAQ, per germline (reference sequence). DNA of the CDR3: TGTGCCAGCAGCCCTAGGGGGGGCGGCAATCAGCCCCAGCATTTT. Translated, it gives CASSPRGGGNQPQHF.

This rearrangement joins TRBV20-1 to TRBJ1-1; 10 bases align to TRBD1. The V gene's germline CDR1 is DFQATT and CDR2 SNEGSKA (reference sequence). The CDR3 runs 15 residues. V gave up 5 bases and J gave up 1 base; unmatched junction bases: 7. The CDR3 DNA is TGCAGTGCTGAACCGGGACAGGGGCAGAACACTGAAGCTTTCTTT. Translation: CSAEPGQGQNTEAFF.

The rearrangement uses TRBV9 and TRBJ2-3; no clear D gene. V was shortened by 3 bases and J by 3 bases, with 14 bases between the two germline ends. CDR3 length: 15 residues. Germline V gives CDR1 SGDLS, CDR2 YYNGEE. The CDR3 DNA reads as TGTGCCAGCAGCGCAGACGGGTACCAGACAGATACGCAGTATTTT. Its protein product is CASSADGYQTDTQYF.

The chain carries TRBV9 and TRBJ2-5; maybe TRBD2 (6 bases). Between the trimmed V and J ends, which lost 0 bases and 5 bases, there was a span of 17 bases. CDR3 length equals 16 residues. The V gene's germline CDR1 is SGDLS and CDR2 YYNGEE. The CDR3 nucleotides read TGTGCCAGCAGCGTAGAAGGGAGGAGGGCCGCTGAGACCCAGTACTTC. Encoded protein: CASSVEGRRAAETQYF.

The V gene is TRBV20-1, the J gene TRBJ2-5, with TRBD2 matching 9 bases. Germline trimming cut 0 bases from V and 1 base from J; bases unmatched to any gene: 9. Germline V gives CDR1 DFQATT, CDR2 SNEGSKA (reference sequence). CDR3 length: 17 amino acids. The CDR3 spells CSARERWLAGVQETQYF. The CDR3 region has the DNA TGCAGTGCTAGAGAGAGGTGGTTAGCGGGGGTCCAAGAGACCCAGTACTTC.

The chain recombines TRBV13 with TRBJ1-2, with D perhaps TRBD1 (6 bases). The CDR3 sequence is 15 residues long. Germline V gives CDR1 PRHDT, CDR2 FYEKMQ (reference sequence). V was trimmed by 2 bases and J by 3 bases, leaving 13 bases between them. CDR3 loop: CASSLISGQHYGYTF. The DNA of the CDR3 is TGTGCCAGCAGCTTAATCTCCGGACAGCACTATGGCTACACCTTC.

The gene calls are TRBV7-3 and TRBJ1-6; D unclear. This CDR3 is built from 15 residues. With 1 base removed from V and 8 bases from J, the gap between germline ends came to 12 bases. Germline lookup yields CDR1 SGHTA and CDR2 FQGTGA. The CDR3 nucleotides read TGTGCCAGCAGCTTAAACGTCAGGTCGGATTCACCCCTCCACTTT. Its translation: CASSLNVRSDSPLHF.

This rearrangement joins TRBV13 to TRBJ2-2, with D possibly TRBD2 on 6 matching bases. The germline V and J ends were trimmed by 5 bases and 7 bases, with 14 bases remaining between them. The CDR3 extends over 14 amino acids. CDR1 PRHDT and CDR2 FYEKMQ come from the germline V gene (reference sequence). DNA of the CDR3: TGTGCCAGCAGCCCCGAAGGACTAATCGGGGAGCTGTTTTTT. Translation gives CASSPEGLIGELFF.

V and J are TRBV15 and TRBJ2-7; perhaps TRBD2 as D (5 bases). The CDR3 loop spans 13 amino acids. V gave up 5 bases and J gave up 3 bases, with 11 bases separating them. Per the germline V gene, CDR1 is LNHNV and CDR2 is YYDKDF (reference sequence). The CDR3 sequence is CATSGGRIYEQYF. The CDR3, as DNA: TGTGCCACCAGCGGAGGACGGATCTACGAGCAGTACTTC.

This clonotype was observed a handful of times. DNA of the CDR3: TGTGCCAGTTCCGGGACAGGGAACACCGGGGAGCTGTTTTTT. This encodes CASSGTGNTGELFF. The chain is built from TRBV19 and TRBJ2-2, with 8 bases aligning to TRBD1. The V gene's germline CDR1 is LNHDA and CDR2 SQIVND (reference sequence). CDR3 length: 14 residues. V trimming: 8 bases; J trimming: 1 base; junction bases outside the gene matches: 3.

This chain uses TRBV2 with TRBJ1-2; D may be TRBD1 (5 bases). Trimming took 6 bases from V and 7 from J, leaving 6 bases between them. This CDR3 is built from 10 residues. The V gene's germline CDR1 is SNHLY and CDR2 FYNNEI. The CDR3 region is CASRGVGYTF. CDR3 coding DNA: TGTGCCAGCAGGGGGGTTGGCTACACCTTC.

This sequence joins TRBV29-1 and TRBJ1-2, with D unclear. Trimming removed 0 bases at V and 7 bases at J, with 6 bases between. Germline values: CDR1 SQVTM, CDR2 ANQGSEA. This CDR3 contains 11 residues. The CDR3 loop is CSVEDLGGYTF. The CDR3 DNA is TGCAGCGTTGAAGATCTCGGTGGCTACACCTTC.

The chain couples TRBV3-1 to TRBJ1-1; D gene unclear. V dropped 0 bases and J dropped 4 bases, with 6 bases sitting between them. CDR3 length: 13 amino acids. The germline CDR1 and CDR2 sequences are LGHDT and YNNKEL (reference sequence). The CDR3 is CASSQEVSTEAFF. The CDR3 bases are TGTGCCAGCAGCCAAGAGGTTTCCACTGAAGCTTTCTTT.

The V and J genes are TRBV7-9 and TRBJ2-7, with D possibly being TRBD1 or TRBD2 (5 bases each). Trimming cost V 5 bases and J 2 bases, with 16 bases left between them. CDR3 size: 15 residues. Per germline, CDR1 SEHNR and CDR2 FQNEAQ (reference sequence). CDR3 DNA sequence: TGTGCCAGCAGCCACGAGTCCCGGGACCCCTACGAGCAGTACTTC. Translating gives CASSHESRDPYEQYF.

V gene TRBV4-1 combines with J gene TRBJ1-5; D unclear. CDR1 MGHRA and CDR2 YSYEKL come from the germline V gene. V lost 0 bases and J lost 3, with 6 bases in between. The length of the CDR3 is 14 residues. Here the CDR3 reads CASSQDRLNQPQHF. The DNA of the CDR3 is TGCGCCAGCAGCCAAGACAGGCTCAATCAGCCCCAGCATTTT.

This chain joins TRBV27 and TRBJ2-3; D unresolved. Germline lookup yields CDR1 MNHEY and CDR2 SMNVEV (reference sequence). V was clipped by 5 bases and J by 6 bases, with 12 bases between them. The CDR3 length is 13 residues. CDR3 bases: TGTGCCAGCAGTATAACCGGGCCTGATACGCAGTATTTT. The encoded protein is CASSITGPDTQYF.

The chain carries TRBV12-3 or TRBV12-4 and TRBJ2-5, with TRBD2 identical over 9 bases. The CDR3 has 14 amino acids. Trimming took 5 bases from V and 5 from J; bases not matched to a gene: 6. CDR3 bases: TGTGCCAGCAGTACGACTAGCGGTCTTGAGACCCAGTACTTC. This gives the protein CASSTTSGLETQYF.

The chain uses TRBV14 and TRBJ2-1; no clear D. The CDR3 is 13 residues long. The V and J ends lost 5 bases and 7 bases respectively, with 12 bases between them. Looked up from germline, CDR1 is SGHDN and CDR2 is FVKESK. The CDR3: CASSEGLPNEQFF. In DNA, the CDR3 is TGTGCCAGCAGCGAAGGCCTCCCGAATGAGCAGTTCTTC.

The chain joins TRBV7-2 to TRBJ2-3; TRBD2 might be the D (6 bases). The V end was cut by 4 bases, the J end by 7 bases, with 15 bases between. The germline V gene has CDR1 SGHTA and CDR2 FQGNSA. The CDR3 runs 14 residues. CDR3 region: CASSSIRDSNTQYF. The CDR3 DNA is TGTGCCAGCAGCTCGATACGGGACTCCAATACGCAGTATTTT.